Below, 27 T cell receptor beta chains from the same sample are listed, as sequenced in a study of cytomegalovirus exposure and HLA in healthy donors. In the PCR, 60 Vbeta and 13 Jbeta primers were used. This table comes from immunoSEQ multiplex PCR, and its TCRdb copy is limited to in-frame clones, with some not included. The sample yields roughly 110,000 clones, approximately 70% seen once. Sequencing was performed on PBMCs. The receptors were sampled from a boy aged 10-17 years in good health and CMV-seronegative.

The gene calls are TRBV7-2 and TRBJ1-2; 7 bases agree with TRBD1. The CDR3 length is 13 residues. With 5 bases clipped from V and 4 bases from J, the junction kept 4 bases outside the gene matches. Per germline, CDR1 SGHTA and CDR2 FQGNSA. The CDR3 DNA is TGTGCCAGCAGCGAGACAGGGAGCTATGGCTACACCTTC. As protein: CASSETGSYGYTF.

This chain connects TRBV28 to TRBJ1-2; D call uncertain. The germline V and J ends were trimmed by 4 bases and 8 bases, with 14 bases remaining between them. This CDR3 contains 13 residues. CDR1 and CDR2 (germline): MDHEN, SYDVKM. CDR3 nucleotides: TGTGCCAGCAGTTACCCGACGGAACAGGGCTACACCTTC. This codes for CASSYPTEQGYTF.

The chain is built from TRBV9 and TRBJ2-3; TRBD1 matches at 9 bases. Germline V gives CDR1 SGDLS, CDR2 YYNGEE. This CDR3 region has 13 residues. J gave up 3 bases and V 6 bases, and 2 bases lay outside the gene matches. As DNA, the CDR3 is TGTGCCAGCACGACAGGGGGGACAGATACGCAGTATTTT. Its protein is CASTTGGTDTQYF.

Only one count was recorded for this clone. The V gene is TRBV5-1, the J gene TRBJ1-4; D not resolved. Trimming pared 4 bases from V and 0 bases from J, leaving 13 bases between. Germline V gene lookup returns CDR1 SGHRS and CDR2 YFSETQ. The CDR3 runs to 16 residues. CDR3 protein: CASSPLGPPTNEKLFF. Written as DNA, the CDR3 is TGCGCCAGCAGCCCTCTGGGCCCCCCAACTAATGAAAAACTGTTTTTT.

This clone was found once. J is TRBJ2-7 and V is TRBV4-1; 8 bases match TRBD2. Trimming cost V 4 bases and J 2 bases; bases outside gene matches: 7. CDR3 size: 15 residues. Germline V gene lookup returns CDR1 MGHRA and CDR2 YSYEKL. The DNA of the CDR3 is TGCGCCAGCAGCCGGGAGCGGGGGCTTGCCTACGAGCAGTACTTC. Translating gives CASSRERGLAYEQYF.

The chain recombines TRBV6-1 with TRBJ2-5, with D possibly TRBD2 on 6 matching bases. The germline CDR1 and CDR2 sequences are MNHNS and SASEGT. The CDR3 totals 16 residues. The V end was cut by 3 bases, the J end by 5 bases, with 19 bases between. The CDR3 DNA is TGTGCCAGCAGTGATCCTCGGCGGGAAGGGAGTGAGACCCAGTACTTC. It codes for CASSDPRREGSETQYF.

J is TRBJ2-3 and V is TRBV29-1, with 8 bases identical to TRBD2. CDR1 is SQVTM, CDR2 ANQGSEA, per germline. The CDR3 runs 14 residues. Trimming cost V 6 bases and J 6 bases; bases outside gene matches: 11. The CDR3 DNA follows: TGCAGCGTCCCGTTCCGGGGGGGCCTCGATACGCAGTATTTT. This gives the protein CSVPFRGGLDTQYF.

The chain carries TRBV6-5 and TRBJ1-2; perhaps TRBD1 as D (6 bases). V was shortened by 7 bases and J by 0 bases, with 12 bases between the two germline ends. There are 14 residues in the CDR3. From germline, CDR1 is MNHEY and CDR2 SVGAGI. CDR3 sequence: CASNLRGTNYGYTF. CDR3 coding DNA: TGTGCCAGCAACCTTAGGGGGACTAACTATGGCTACACCTTC.

V usage is TRBV5-1 and J usage is TRBJ2-5; 12 bases align to TRBD1. Germline values: CDR1 SGHRS, CDR2 YFSETQ. Losses at the gene ends were 1 base for V and 7 bases for J; bases not matched to a gene: 11. The CDR3 spans 17 residues. CDR3 bases: TGCGCCAGCAGCTTGTATCGCCGGGACAGGGGGCAGGGGACCCAGTACTTC. Protein sequence: CASSLYRRDRGQGTQYF.

The DNA for the CDR3 is TGTGCCAGTACTAGCGGACTCAATGAGCAGTTCTTC. Its translation: CASTSGLNEQFF. This sequence joins TRBV19 and TRBJ2-1, with 7 bases aligning to TRBD2. Germline CDR1 reads LNHDA; CDR2 reads SQIVND (reference sequence). V lost 7 bases to trimming and J lost 6 bases; unmatched junction nucleotides: 3. The CDR3 has 12 residues.

This chain connects TRBV7-3 to TRBJ1-1; 7 bases align to TRBD1. Germline lookup yields CDR1 SGHTA and CDR2 FQGTGA. The V segment lost 5 bases and the J segment 2 bases; nucleotides outside the gene matches: 5. This CDR3 is built from 14 residues. CDR3: CASSARDSNTEAFF. The CDR3 DNA follows: TGTGCCAGCAGCGCCCGGGACAGCAACACTGAAGCTTTCTTT.

This clone appeared once. The chain couples TRBV7-6 to TRBJ1-2; D gene uncertain. The CDR3 spans 14 residues. Looked up from germline, CDR1 is SGHVS and CDR2 is FNYEAQ. With 1 base removed from V and 2 bases from J, the gap between germline ends came to 8 bases. The CDR3 loop reads CASSLGGQNYGYTF. The CDR3 bases are TGTGCCAGCAGCTTAGGAGGGCAGAACTATGGCTACACCTTC.

This chain connects TRBV6-4 to TRBJ2-2; 8 nucleotides agree with TRBD1. CDR1 and CDR2 from the germline V gene are MRHNA and SNTAGT. The CDR3 spans 14 residues. With V trimmed by 1 base and J by 5 bases, 0 bases remained unmatched. The CDR3 nucleotides read TGTGCCAGCAGTGACTGGACAGGGACCGGGGAGCTGTTTTTT. It translates to CASSDWTGTGELFF.

The V call is TRBV5-6, the J call TRBJ2-5; D is possibly TRBD2 (5 bases). Deletions cut 1 base from V and 2 bases from J, with 18 bases between. This CDR3 spans 17 amino acids. Germline loops: CDR1 SGHDT, CDR2 YYEEEE. CDR3 DNA: TGTGCCAGCAGCTTGAAAGGGAGTGGAGTGGTACAAGAGACCCAGTACTTC. This codes for CASSLKGSGVVQETQYF.

The chain links TRBV9 to TRBJ2-3; D gene unclear. From germline, CDR1 is SGDLS and CDR2 YYNGEE. V was shortened by 1 base and J by 2 bases, with 8 bases between the two germline ends. This CDR3 spans 14 amino acids. Here the CDR3 reads CASSVSHFTDTQYF. CDR3 bases: TGTGCCAGCAGCGTATCCCATTTCACAGATACGCAGTATTTT.

In its sample, this clone was seen a few times. J is TRBJ1-1 and V is TRBV28, with D hard to call. Trimming took 6 bases from V and 7 from J, leaving 18 bases between them. The germline V gene has CDR1 MDHEN and CDR2 SYDVKM. The CDR3 is 14 amino acids. The CDR3 DNA reads TGTGCCAGCAGCCTGGTGAGGGCCCGGATTGAAGCTTTCTTT. It specifies CASSLVRARIEAFF.

The chain carries TRBV30 and TRBJ2-7; no clear D gene. Trimming took 7 bases from V and 3 from J, leaving 16 bases between them. The CDR3 has 13 amino acids. CDR1 is GTSNPN, CDR2 SVGIG, per germline (reference sequence). The CDR3 sequence is CAFRRRSVYEQYF. The DNA for the CDR3 is TGTGCCTTCCGACGTAGGAGTGTCTACGAGCAGTACTTC.

The chain uses TRBV7-3 and TRBJ1-6; 7 nucleotides align to TRBD1. V dropped 4 bases and J dropped 6; count of bases not matched to a gene: 3. The CDR3 totals 14 residues. Germline CDR1 is SGHTA and CDR2 is FQGTGA. The CDR3 spells CASSWDSFNSPLHF. In DNA form, the CDR3 reads TGTGCCAGCAGCTGGGACAGCTTTAATTCACCCCTCCACTTT.

The chain links TRBV28 to TRBJ2-7, with TRBD1 as a possible D gene (6 bases). The CDR3 is made up of 14 amino acids. Trimming pared 6 bases from V and 6 bases from J, leaving 18 bases between. Germline values: CDR1 MDHEN, CDR2 SYDVKM. In DNA, the CDR3 is TGTGCCAGCAGCCTATGGACCGGGACACCCGAGCAGTACTTC. Translated, it gives CASSLWTGTPEQYF.

The chain couples TRBV4-1 to TRBJ1-3, with D uncertain. This CDR3 spans 17 amino acids. Trimming took off 2 bases at V and 0 bases at J, with 14 bases between the two ends. The V gene's germline CDR1 is MGHRA and CDR2 YSYEKL. CDR3 DNA: TGCGCCAGCAGCCAAAGTTCCACGCGGTTCTCTGGAAACACCATATATTTT. As protein: CASSQSSTRFSGNTIYF.

This chain uses TRBV9 with TRBJ2-5; 10 bases map to TRBD1. With 3 bases clipped from V and 4 bases from J, the junction kept 9 bases outside the gene matches. This CDR3 contains 16 residues. Germline assignment: CDR1 SGDLS and CDR2 YYNGEE. CDR3 amino acids: CASSGGQGVLIETQYF. The CDR3 nucleotides are TGTGCCAGCAGCGGAGGACAGGGGGTTCTTATAGAGACCCAGTACTTC.

The genes are TRBV7-9 and TRBJ2-3; 13 positions agree with TRBD2. The CDR3 loop spans 18 amino acids. The ends lost 5 bases at V and 3 bases at J; junction bases unmatched: 11. The germline V gene encodes CDR1 SEHNR and CDR2 FQNEAQ (reference sequence). The CDR3 reads CASSLPRLAGGQTDTQYF. DNA of the CDR3: TGTGCCAGCAGCCTCCCCCGACTAGCGGGGGGCCAAACAGATACGCAGTATTTT.

Remarks on this clone: The conserved phenylalanine or tryptophan normally closing the CDR3 is absent here, so this likely arose from a read error. This chain uses TRBV4-1 with TRBJ2-3; TRBD2 aligns across 9 bases. The CDR3 is 14 amino acids. CDR1 MGHRA and CDR2 YSYEKL come from the germline V gene. The junction had 8 bases not matched to a gene; V was cut back by 3 bases and J by 10 bases. The CDR3 DNA follows: TGCGCCAGCAGCCATCGGGTAGCGGGAGAGGCGCAGTATGTT. Encoded protein: CASSHRVAGEAQYV.

The chain recombines TRBV30 with TRBJ2-3; D is possibly TRBD1 (5 bases). Germline CDR1 reads GTSNPN; CDR2 reads SVGIG (reference sequence). Trimming took 0 bases from V and 0 from J, leaving 10 bases between them. CDR3 size: 15 residues. The CDR3 spells CAWSVGVASTDTQYF. The CDR3 nucleotides read TGTGCCTGGAGTGTAGGGGTAGCTAGCACAGATACGCAGTATTTT.

The chain carries TRBV11-2 and TRBJ2-3; 8 bases align to TRBD1. Per germline, CDR1 SGHAT and CDR2 FQNNGV. V was clipped by 4 bases and J by 2 bases; unmatched bases: 2. The CDR3 sequence is 14 residues long. DNA of the CDR3: TGTGCCAGCAGCTGGGACAGGTCCACAGATACGCAGTATTTT. It encodes CASSWDRSTDTQYF. The whole variable domain, remainder taken from reference TRBV11-2 and TRBJ2-3, is EAGVAQSPRYKIIEKRQSVAFWCNPISGHATLYWYQQILGQGPKLLIQFQNNGVVDDSQLPKDRFSAERLKGVDSTLKIQPAKLEDSAVYLCASSWDRSTDTQYFGPGTRLTVL.

The chain uses TRBV28 and TRBJ1-1; D is ambiguous. V was shortened by 4 bases and J by 0 bases, with 6 bases between the two germline ends. CDR3 length: 13 amino acids. In germline, CDR1 is MDHEN, CDR2 SYDVKM. This chain's CDR3 is CASSWALNTEAFF. CDR3 bases: TGTGCCAGCAGTTGGGCACTGAACACTGAAGCTTTCTTT. The whole variable domain, filled in from reference TRBV28 and TRBJ1-1, reads DVKVTQSSRYLVKRTGEKVFLECVQDMDHENMFWYRQDPGLGLRLIYFSYDVKMKEKGDIPEGYSVSREKKERFSLILESASTNQTSMYLCASSWALNTEAFFGQGTRLTVV.

The V and J genes are TRBV28 and TRBJ1-1; D is uncertain. CDR1 MDHEN and CDR2 SYDVKM come from the germline V gene. CDR3 length: 14 amino acids. The V and J ends lost 2 bases and 0 bases respectively, with 7 bases between them. The CDR3 reads CASSLRLLNTEAFF. Written as DNA, the CDR3 is TGTGCCAGCAGTTTACGACTGTTGAACACTGAAGCTTTCTTT.